This TCR beta chain was obtained from a study of blood T cell repertoires in COVID-19. Across the study: Samples taken during acute and convalescent COVID-19 were collected in the United States, Italy and Spain. Sample material is recorded as cDNA or gDNA derived from T cells, B-cell-depleted T cells, or PBMCs.

V was pared by 5 bases and J by 2 bases, with 13 bases of the junction left unmatched. The CDR3 totals 17 residues. The germline CDR1 and CDR2 sequences are SGHRS and YFSETQ. Per the authors' pipeline: From reference gene primer amplification, estimates of nucleated cell counts were derived. Here immunoSEQ multiplex PCR was the method, and the copy in TCRdb shows in-frame clones only, minus some. V, J and clone size are taken as reported in that table, and D and trimming were inferred from the DNA itself. The top ten hold approximately 0.77% of the sample, which has roughly 120,000 clones, 80% to 85% seen once.

The source is a woman in her 70s with acute or convalescent COVID-19. V is TRBV5-1 and J is TRBJ2-5, with 9 bases matching TRBD2. The material sequenced was peripheral blood. CDR3 sequence reads: CASRPPRGGPRQETQYF. Here the CDR3 DNA reads TGCGCCAGCAGACCGCCGCGGGGGGGCCCGAGGCAAGAGACCCAGTACTTC. Full variable domain (remainder filled in from reference TRBV5-1 and TRBJ2-5): KAGVTQTPRYLIKTRGQQVTLSCSPISGHRSVSWYQQTPGQGLQFLFEYFSETQRNKGNFPGRFSGRQFSNSRSEMNVSTLELGDSALYLCASRPPRGGPRQETQYFGPGTRLLVL.